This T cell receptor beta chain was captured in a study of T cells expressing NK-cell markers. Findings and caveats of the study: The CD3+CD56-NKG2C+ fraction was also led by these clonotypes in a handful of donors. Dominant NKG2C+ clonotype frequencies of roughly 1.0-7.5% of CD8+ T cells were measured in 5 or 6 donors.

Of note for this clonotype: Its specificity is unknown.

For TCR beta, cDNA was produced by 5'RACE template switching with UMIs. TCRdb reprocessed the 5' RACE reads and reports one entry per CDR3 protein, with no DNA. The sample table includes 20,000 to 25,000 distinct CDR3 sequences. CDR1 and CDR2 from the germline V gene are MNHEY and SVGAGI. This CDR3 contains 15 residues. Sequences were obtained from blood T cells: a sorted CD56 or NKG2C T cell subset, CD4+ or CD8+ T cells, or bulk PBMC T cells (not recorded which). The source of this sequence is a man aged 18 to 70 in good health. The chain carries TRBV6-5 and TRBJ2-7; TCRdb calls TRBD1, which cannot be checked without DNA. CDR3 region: CASSYQWDRGYEQYF.